This T cell receptor (beta chain) was found in a study of blood T cells in healthy people across ages. A second PCR of about 6 to 11 cycles used a sample-barcoded 5' primer and a J-beta primer mix. TCRdb itself ran the 5' RACE reads through MiXCR, one entry per CDR3 protein. This sample has some 800,000 distinct CDR3 sequences, with around 25% found just once. The CDR3 runs 14 residues. The germline CDR1 and CDR2 sequences are SGHDT and YYEEEE. The sample also formed part of further work on T cells of mothers and their children.

This sequence originates from a boy younger than 18 in good health. The chain uses TRBV5-6 and TRBJ2-1; D is ambiguous. Near its end, the DNA agrees better with TRBJ2-5, so the J call may be wrong. Sequenced input: blood. CDR3 bases: TGTGCCAGCAGCTTGGAGGCCAGAGAAGAGACCCAGTACTTC. Protein product: CASSLEAREETQYF.